This TCR beta chain was found in a study of shared clonotypes between healthy human individuals. At the level of the study: Plates per donor: three CD4 naive, three CD4 memory, two CD8 naive, one CD8 memory. Whole-study findings and limits: Among the subsets, naive ones generally showed larger estimated richness than memory ones. Rarefaction indicated that sorted-subset sequencing remained incomplete although depth was large. Shared clonotypes across all four donors exceeded non-shared ones in generation probability.

The ends lost 5 bases at V and 3 bases at J; junction bases unmatched: 13. Germline CDR1 and CDR2: MNHEY and SMNVEV (reference sequence). CDR3 length: 16 residues. Of note for this clone: The antigen is not known.

Naive CD8 cells lacked CD45RO, underwent positive selection for CCR7 and left out terminally differentiated effector memory CD45RA+ cells. Repertoires were generated with immunoSEQ multiplex PCR, while TCRdb's copy carries only in-frame clones and drops some. The sample carries 550,000 to 750,000 clones, about 90% recorded once. The sequenced material came from naive CD8+ T cells sorted from blood. This receptor was taken from a man aged 30 to 39 in good health. The chain recombines TRBV27 with TRBJ2-7, with 7 bases matching TRBD1. The CDR3 region is CASSSQRWDRRYEQYF. The DNA for the CDR3 is TGTGCCAGCAGTAGCCAAAGATGGGACAGACGCTACGAGCAGTACTTC.